This record concerns one T cell receptor (beta chain) sequence. Germline CDR1 is SGHKS and CDR2 is YYEKEE (reference sequence). The CDR3 runs 13 residues. V was shortened by 2 bases and J by 6 bases, with 9 bases between the two germline ends. Time point: 2014-2015 season, 7 days after vaccination. These data originate in a study of follicular helper T cells after annual influenza vaccination. In the study overall: For some subjects, blood spans the 2013-2014, 2014-2015 and 2015-2016 annual vaccinations.

Sequencing of TCRB used Survey level resolution. TCRdb keeps only in-frame clones here, not all; method: immunoSEQ multiplex PCR. The sample has 9,500 or so clones, around 81% seen once. This sequence was found in an adult who received the influenza vaccine. This specimen consisted of CXCR5- memory CD4+ T cells sorted from blood, obtained 7 days after influenza vaccination. The chain recombines TRBV5-5 with TRBJ2-1, with a weak D call TRBD1 (6 bases). The CDR3 nucleotides are TGTGCCAGCAGCTTACAGGGCCCCAATGAGCAGTTCTTC. It encodes CASSLQGPNEQFF.